One and the same sample provided the 10 T cell receptor beta chains below, sequenced in a study of PD-L1 blockade in urothelial cancer (dated by TCRdb to about 2017). Libraries were made using the immunoSEQ multiplex PCR assay. TCRdb re-hosts the immuneACCESS table, in-frame sequences only. Its copies lack some clones; in the studies checked, an unresolved V gene accounts for under half of them, and the cause for the rest is not known. This sample comprises 55,000 or so clones, over 75% of them detected only once. The top ten constitute approximately 6% of the sample. The sample was PBMCs, taken around atezolizumab (anti-PD-L1) treatment. The origin of the receptors is a man in his forties or fifties with urothelial cancer.

The sample holds one count of this clone. The chain has TRBV5-1 and TRBJ2-3; 11 nucleotides agree with TRBD1. The CDR3 consists of 14 residues. Germline CDR1 SGHRS, CDR2 YFSETQ. Trimming at V came to 4 bases and at J to 9 bases, leaving 7 bases not matched to a gene. The CDR3 loop reads CASSTDRGLDTQYF. For the CDR3, the DNA is TGCGCCAGCAGCACGGACAGGGGGCTCGACACGCAGTATTTT.

The genes are TRBV5-4 and TRBJ2-5, with 12 bases that match TRBD2. The CDR3 totals 17 residues. V shed 4 bases, J shed 5 bases, and the junction held 12 bases outside the gene matches. Germline V CDR1 and CDR2: SGHNT, YYREEE (reference sequence). CDR3 residues: CASSPSSRLAGAETQYF. The CDR3, as DNA: TGTGCCAGCAGCCCAAGTTCTCGACTAGCGGGGGCCGAGACCCAGTACTTC.

This rearrangement joins TRBV9 to TRBJ2-1, with 12 bases that match TRBD2. The CDR3 contains 15 residues. Germline V lookup: CDR1 SGDLS, CDR2 YYNGEE. Unmatched junction bases numbered 3, after V lost 0 bases and J lost 8 bases. The CDR3 DNA reads as TGTGCCAGCAGCGTAGGACTAGCGGGAGTGGATGAGCAGTTCTTC. It translates to CASSVGLAGVDEQFF.

The chain links TRBV4-2 to TRBJ2-3, with 8 nucleotides matching TRBD2. Germline V gene data show CDR1 as LGHNA and CDR2 as YNFKEQ. V lost 3 bases, J lost 3 bases, and 8 bases stayed unmatched. This CDR3 is built from 16 residues. The CDR3 loop is CASSHPTAGETDTQYF. The CDR3 DNA is TGTGCCAGCAGCCACCCGACAGCGGGAGAGACAGATACGCAGTATTTT.

The chain couples TRBV28 to TRBJ2-1; 11 positions agree with TRBD1. Unmatched junction bases numbered 8, after V lost 2 bases and J lost 14 bases. Germline V gives CDR1 MDHEN, CDR2 SYDVKM. The length of the CDR3 is 14 residues. The CDR3, as DNA: TGTGCCAGCAGTTTAGCAGGGACAGGGGGATTTGAGTTCTTC. It is translated as CASSLAGTGGFEFF. The full variable domain, with the rest looked up from reference TRBV28 and TRBJ2-1, is DVKVTQSSRYLVKRTGEKVFLECVQDMDHENMFWYRQDPGLGLRLIYFSYDVKMKEKGDIPEGYSVSREKKERFSLILESASTNQTSMYLCASSLAGTGGFEFFGPGTRLTVL.

The J gene is TRBJ2-2, the V gene TRBV27, with 8 bases lining up with TRBD1. The ends lost 2 bases at V and 4 bases at J; junction bases unmatched: 9. Germline V gene sequence: CDR1 MNHEY, CDR2 SMNVEV (reference sequence). CDR3 size: 17 residues. The DNA of the CDR3 is TGTGCCAGCAGTTTAGCTCCGCTGACAGGGGTCACCGGGGAGCTGTTTTTT. This encodes CASSLAPLTGVTGELFF.

The chain recombines TRBV19 with TRBJ2-3; maybe TRBD1 (5 bases). The ends were cut back, 6 bases at V and 4 bases at J, with 17 bases in the middle. CDR1 and CDR2 from the germline V gene are LNHDA and SQIVND (reference sequence). The CDR3 is 15 amino acids. Here the CDR3 DNA reads TGTGCCAGTAGACAAAGTGGGGTAGGGGCAGATACGCAGTATTTT. Amino acids: CASRQSGVGADTQYF.

This rearrangement joins TRBV19 to TRBJ1-1; unclear D gene. Trimming took 7 bases from V and 5 from J, leaving 14 bases between them. The germline gives CDR1 LNHDA, CDR2 SQIVND (reference sequence). The CDR3 consists of 13 residues. The DNA for the CDR3 is TGTGCCAGTACCTTTAGGCGGGAAACTGAAGCTTTCTTT. The encoded protein is CASTFRRETEAFF.

This clone was observed a handful of times. This sequence joins TRBV6-1 and TRBJ2-7; a possible D gene is TRBD1 (5 bases). The germline gives CDR1 MNHNS, CDR2 SASEGT. CDR3 length equals 14 residues. The V gene lost 0 bases and the J gene lost 6 bases, with 12 bases spanning the gap. The CDR3 loop reads CASSEAAGAAEQYF. The CDR3 nucleotides read TGTGCCAGCAGTGAAGCTGCTGGGGCTGCCGAGCAGTACTTC.

The rearrangement links TRBV6-6 to TRBJ2-3; 7 positions agree with TRBD2. Germline CDR1 MNHNY, CDR2 SVGAGI (reference sequence). V was pared by 5 bases and J by 1 base, with 9 bases of the junction left unmatched. The CDR3 sequence is 16 residues long. The DNA for the CDR3 is TGTGCCAGCAGTCGGGTCGCGGGAGAGGGCACAGATACGCAGTATTTT. Translated: CASSRVAGEGTDTQYF.